These 13 T cell receptor beta chains came from one sample sequenced in a study of blood T cell repertoires in COVID-19. TCRdb's copy holds only in-frame clones and misses some; the assay was immunoSEQ multiplex PCR. The sample has some 400,000 clones; 85% to 90% are singletons. Sequencing was performed on PBMCs or T cells enriched from blood (not recorded which). The receptors derive from a man younger than 40 who had recovered from COVID-19.

This chain joins TRBV28 and TRBJ2-7; D not certain. Germline-derived CDR1 and CDR2 are MDHEN and SYDVKM. The germline V and J ends were trimmed by 2 bases and 7 bases, with 12 bases remaining between them. This CDR3 comprises 13 residues. The CDR3 reads CASSLIQEEEQYF. For the CDR3, the DNA is TGTGCCAGCAGTTTAATCCAGGAAGAAGAGCAGTACTTC.

Concerning this clone itself: This sample includes further DNA sequences coding for the same CDR3. The gene calls are TRBV5-4 and TRBJ1-2; 7 bases map to TRBD1. This CDR3 spans 13 amino acids. Germline V lookup: CDR1 SGHNT, CDR2 YYREEE (reference sequence). Trimming cost V 4 bases and J 2 bases; bases outside gene matches: 2. For the CDR3, the DNA is TGTGCCAGCAGCCTACAGGGGAACTATGGCTACACCTTC. As protein: CASSLQGNYGYTF.

The chain carries TRBV7-8 and TRBJ2-2; no clear D. Germline values: CDR1 SGHVS, CDR2 FQNEAQ. The CDR3 is made up of 14 amino acids. Trimming removed 2 bases from V and 0 bases from J, with 4 bases in between. For the CDR3, the DNA is TGTGCCAGCAGCTTACCGGCGAACACCGGGGAGCTGTTTTTT. Translated, it gives CASSLPANTGELFF.

This chain joins TRBV5-1 and TRBJ1-1, with no clear D. Trimming removed 0 bases from V and 7 bases from J, with 10 bases in between. There are 13 residues in the CDR3. Germline V lookup: CDR1 SGHRS, CDR2 YFSETQ. In nucleotides, the CDR3 is TGCGCCAGCAGCTTGGTTTCAGAAAGTGAAGCTTTCTTT. Translating it yields CASSLVSESEAFF.

The chain joins TRBV6-2 or TRBV6-3 to TRBJ2-7, with 8 bases identical to TRBD2. Germline lookup yields CDR1 MNHEY and CDR2 SVGEGT. There are 17 residues in the CDR3. The junction had 15 bases not matched to a gene; V was cut back by 6 bases and J by 2 bases. For the CDR3, the DNA is TGTGCCAGCAGCCCTAGCGGGTATTCATGGAGGACCTACGAGCAGTACTTC. Translating gives CASSPSGYSWRTYEQYF.

This sequence joins TRBV6-2 or TRBV6-3 and TRBJ1-2, with a tentative D call TRBD1 (5 bases). This CDR3 has 16 amino acids. Germline V gene data show CDR1 as MNHEY and CDR2 as SVGEGT. V lost 0 bases to trimming and J lost 0 bases, with 11 bases between them. The DNA of the CDR3 is TGTGCCAGCAGTTACTCCCGCCAGGGATCTAACTATGGCTACACCTTC. This codes for CASSYSRQGSNYGYTF.

This chain links TRBV28 with TRBJ2-7, with D possibly being TRBD2 (7 bases). The CDR3 consists of 14 residues. V lost 7 bases to trimming and J lost 3 bases, with 16 bases between them. Germline lookup yields CDR1 MDHEN and CDR2 SYDVKM. The DNA of the CDR3 is TGTGCCAGCAATCTGGGGGGGGACAACTACGAGCAGTACTTC. The encoded protein is CASNLGGDNYEQYF.

V usage is TRBV27 and J usage is TRBJ1-2; D might be TRBD1 (5 bases). V shed 8 bases and J shed 5 bases, with 15 bases lying between them. The CDR3 extends over 13 amino acids. CDR1 MNHEY and CDR2 SMNVEV come from the germline V gene (reference sequence). CDR3 region: CASPGQGRYGYTF. DNA for the CDR3: TGTGCCAGCCCTGGCCAGGGCCGATATGGCTACACCTTC.

Comments on this clone: One junction end does not reproduce the germline sequence, and a read error may be involved. The chain couples TRBV30 to TRBJ2-7, with TRBD2 as a possible D gene (5 bases). CDR3 size: 15 residues. Germline CDR1 GTSNPN, CDR2 SVGIG (reference sequence). The CDR3 bases are TGTGCCTGGAGTGTCCCTAGCCAAGGAATCTACAAGCAGTACTTC. Amino acids: CAWSVPSQGIYKQYF.

The chain employs TRBV28 and TRBJ2-2; possible D gene TRBD1, 5 bases. The CDR3 length is 13 residues. Trimming cost V 9 bases and J 1 base, with 9 bases left between them. CDR1 is MDHEN and CDR2 is SYDVKM in the germline V gene. The chain's CDR3 is CASLGQNTGELFF. The CDR3 region has the DNA TGTGCCAGTCTTGGACAGAACACCGGGGAGCTGTTTTTT.

This clone was detected once. The CDR3 region has the DNA TGTGCCACCAGTGATTCCTGGACAGGGCGGTCCGGGGAGCTGTTTTTT. Its translation: CATSDSWTGRSGELFF. The gene calls are TRBV24-1 and TRBJ2-2, with 8 bases identical to TRBD1. CDR3 length equals 16 residues. Germline loops: CDR1 KGHDR, CDR2 SFDVKD. J lost 6 bases, V lost 2 bases, and 7 bases had no gene match.

This chain connects TRBV14 to TRBJ1-1; D gene ambiguous. Germline V lookup: CDR1 SGHDN, CDR2 FVKESK. This CDR3 spans 14 amino acids. V shed 1 base and J shed 0 bases, with 6 bases lying between them. The CDR3 sequence: CASSQGRLNTEAFF. CDR3 DNA sequence: TGTGCCAGCAGCCAAGGCAGATTGAACACTGAAGCTTTCTTT.

CDR3: CAKLRNGSYNSPLHF. The CDR3 coding sequence is TGTGCCAAACTGAGGAACGGCTCCTATAATTCACCCCTCCACTTT. The chain combines TRBV21-1 with TRBJ1-6. TRBV21-1 is noted as a pseudogene. The CDR3 consists of 15 residues.